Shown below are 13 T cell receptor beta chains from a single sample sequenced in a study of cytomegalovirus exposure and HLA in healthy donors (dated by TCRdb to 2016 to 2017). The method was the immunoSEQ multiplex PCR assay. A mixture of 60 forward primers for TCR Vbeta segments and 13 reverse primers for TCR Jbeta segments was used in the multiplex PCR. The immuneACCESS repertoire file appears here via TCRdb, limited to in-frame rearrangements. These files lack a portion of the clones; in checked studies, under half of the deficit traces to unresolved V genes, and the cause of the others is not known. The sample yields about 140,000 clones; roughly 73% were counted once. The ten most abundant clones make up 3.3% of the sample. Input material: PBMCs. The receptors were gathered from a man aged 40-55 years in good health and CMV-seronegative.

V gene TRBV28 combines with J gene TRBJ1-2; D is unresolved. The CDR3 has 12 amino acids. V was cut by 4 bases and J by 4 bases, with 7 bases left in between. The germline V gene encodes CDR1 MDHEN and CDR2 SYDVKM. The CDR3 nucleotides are TGTGCCAGCAGTTCGGGAGCCTATGGCTACACCTTC. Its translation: CASSSGAYGYTF.

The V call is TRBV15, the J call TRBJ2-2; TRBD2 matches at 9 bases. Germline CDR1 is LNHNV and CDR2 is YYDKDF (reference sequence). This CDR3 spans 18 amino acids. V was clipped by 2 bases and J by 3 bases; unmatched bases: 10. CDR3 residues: CATSRPLGLAGDTGELFF. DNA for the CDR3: TGTGCCACCAGCAGACCCTTAGGGTTAGCGGGGGACACCGGGGAGCTGTTTTTT.

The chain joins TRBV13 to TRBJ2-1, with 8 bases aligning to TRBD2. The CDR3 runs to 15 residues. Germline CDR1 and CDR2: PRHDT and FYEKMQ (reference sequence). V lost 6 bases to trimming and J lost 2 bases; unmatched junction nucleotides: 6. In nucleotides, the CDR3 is TGTGCCAGCAGTCCTAGCGGGTCCCCCTACAATGAGCAGTTCTTC. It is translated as CASSPSGSPYNEQFF.

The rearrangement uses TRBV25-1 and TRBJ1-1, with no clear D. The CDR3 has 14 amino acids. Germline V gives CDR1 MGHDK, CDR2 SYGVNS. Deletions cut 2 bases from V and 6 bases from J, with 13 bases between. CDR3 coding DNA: TGTGCCAGCAGTGAAGTCAGGCGGGGATCTGAAGCTTTCTTT. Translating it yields CASSEVRRGSEAFF.

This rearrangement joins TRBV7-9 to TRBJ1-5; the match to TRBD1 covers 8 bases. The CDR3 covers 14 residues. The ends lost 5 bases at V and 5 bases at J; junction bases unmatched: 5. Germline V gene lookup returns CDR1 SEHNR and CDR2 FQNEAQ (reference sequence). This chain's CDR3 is CASSLSTGDQPQHF. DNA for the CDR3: TGTGCCAGCAGCCTCTCGACAGGGGATCAGCCCCAGCATTTT.

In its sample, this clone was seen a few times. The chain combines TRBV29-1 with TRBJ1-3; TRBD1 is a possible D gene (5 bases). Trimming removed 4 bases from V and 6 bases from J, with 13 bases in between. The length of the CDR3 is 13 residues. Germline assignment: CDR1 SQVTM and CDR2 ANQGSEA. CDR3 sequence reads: CSVASQGSNTIYF. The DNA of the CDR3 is TGCAGCGTTGCCAGCCAGGGATCAAACACCATATATTTT.

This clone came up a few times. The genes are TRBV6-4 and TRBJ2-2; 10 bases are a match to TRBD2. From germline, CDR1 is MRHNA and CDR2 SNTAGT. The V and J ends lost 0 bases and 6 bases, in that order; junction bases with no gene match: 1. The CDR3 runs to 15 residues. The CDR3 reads CASSDSAGGPGELFF. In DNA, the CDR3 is TGTGCCAGCAGTGACTCAGCGGGGGGGCCCGGGGAGCTGTTTTTT.

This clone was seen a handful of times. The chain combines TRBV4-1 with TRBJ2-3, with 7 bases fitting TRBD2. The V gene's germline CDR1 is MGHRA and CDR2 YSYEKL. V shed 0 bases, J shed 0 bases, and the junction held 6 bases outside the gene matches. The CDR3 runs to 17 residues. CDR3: CASSQDGASGSTDTQYF. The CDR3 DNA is TGCGCCAGCAGCCAAGATGGGGCTAGCGGTAGCACAGATACGCAGTATTTT.

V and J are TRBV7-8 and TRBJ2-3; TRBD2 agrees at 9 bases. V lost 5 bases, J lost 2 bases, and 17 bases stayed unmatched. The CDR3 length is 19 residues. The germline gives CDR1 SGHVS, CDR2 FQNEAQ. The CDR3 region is CASSPVAGVGPLHTDTQYF. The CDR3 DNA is TGTGCCAGCAGCCCAGTAGCGGGGGTTGGCCCCTTGCACACAGATACGCAGTATTTT.

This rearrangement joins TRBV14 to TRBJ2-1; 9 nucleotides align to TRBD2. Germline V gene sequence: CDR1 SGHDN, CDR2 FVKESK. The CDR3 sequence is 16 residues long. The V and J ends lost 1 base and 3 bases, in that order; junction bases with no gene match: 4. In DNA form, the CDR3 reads TGTGCCAGCAGCCAAGTTAGCGGGGGCCTCTACAATGAGCAGTTCTTC. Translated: CASSQVSGGLYNEQFF.

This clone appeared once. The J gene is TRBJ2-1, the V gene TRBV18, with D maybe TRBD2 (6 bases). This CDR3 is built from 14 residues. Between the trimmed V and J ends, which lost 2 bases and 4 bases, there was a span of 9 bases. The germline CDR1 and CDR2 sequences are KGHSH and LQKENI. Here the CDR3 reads CASSPNGGYNEQFF. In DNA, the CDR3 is TGTGCCAGCTCACCAAATGGAGGGTACAATGAGCAGTTCTTC.

CDR3 sequence: CASRDPAGGPTDTQYF. The CDR3 region has the DNA TGCGCCAGCAGGGACCCAGCGGGGGGCCCCACAGATACGCAGTATTTT. The rearrangement uses TRBV5-1 and TRBJ2-3; 9 bases align to TRBD2. The J segment lost 2 bases and the V segment lost 5 bases, leaving 9 bases of the junction unmatched. CDR3 length: 16 amino acids. Germline-derived CDR1 and CDR2 are SGHRS and YFSETQ.

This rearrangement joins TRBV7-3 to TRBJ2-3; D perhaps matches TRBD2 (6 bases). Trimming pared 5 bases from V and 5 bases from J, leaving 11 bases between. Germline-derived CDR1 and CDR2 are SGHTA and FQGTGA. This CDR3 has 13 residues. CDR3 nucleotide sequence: TGTGCCAGCAGCCCGGGACTGTTAGATACGCAGTATTTT. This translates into CASSPGLLDTQYF. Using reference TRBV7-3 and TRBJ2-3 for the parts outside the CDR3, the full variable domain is GAGVSQTPSNKVTEKGKYVELRCDPISGHTALYWYRQSLGQGPEFLIYFQGTGAADDSGLPNDRFFAVRPEGSVSTLKIQRTERGDSAVYLCASSPGLLDTQYFGPGTRLTVL.